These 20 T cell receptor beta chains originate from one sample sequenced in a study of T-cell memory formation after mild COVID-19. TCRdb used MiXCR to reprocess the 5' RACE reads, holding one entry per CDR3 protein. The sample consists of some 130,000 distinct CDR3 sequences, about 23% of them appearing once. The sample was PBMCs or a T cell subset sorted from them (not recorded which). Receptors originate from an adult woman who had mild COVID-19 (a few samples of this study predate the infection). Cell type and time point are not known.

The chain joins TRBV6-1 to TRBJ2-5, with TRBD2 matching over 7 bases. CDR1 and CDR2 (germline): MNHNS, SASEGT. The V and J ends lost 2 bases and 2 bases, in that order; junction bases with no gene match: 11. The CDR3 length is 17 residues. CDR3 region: CASSEWPGSSGQETQYF. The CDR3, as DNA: TGTGCCAGCAGTGAATGGCCGGGGTCTAGCGGTCAAGAGACCCAGTACTTC.

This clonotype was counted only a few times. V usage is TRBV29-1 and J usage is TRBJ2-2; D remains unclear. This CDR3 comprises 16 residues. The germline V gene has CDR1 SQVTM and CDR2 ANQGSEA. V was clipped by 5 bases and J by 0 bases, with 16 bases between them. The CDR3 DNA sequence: TGCAGCGTTCTCGCCACCCGCCTTCCGAACACCGGGGAGCTGTTTTTT. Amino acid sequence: CSVLATRLPNTGELFF.

The CDR3 coding sequence is TGTGCCAGCAGCCCCGCGGCTGGGGTCCAAGAGACCCAGTACTTC. Translated, it gives CASSPAAGVQETQYF. The chain uses TRBV7-9 and TRBJ2-5; D is unclear. CDR1 is SEHNR and CDR2 is FQNEAQ in the germline V gene (reference sequence). The CDR3 loop spans 15 amino acids. V was pared by 5 bases and J by 1 base, with 14 bases between.

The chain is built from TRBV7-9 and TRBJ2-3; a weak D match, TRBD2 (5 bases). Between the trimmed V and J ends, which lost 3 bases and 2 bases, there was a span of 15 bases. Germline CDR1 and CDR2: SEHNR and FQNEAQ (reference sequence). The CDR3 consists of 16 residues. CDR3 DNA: TGTGCCAGCAGCTTCCGAGCGACTACGGACACAGATACGCAGTATTTT. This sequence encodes CASSFRATTDTDTQYF.

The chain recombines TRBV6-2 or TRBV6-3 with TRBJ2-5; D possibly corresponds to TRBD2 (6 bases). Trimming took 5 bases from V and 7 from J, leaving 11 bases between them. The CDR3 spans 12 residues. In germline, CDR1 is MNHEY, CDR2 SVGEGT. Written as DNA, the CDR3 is TGTGCCAGCAGTACCGGCGGGGCGACCCAGTACTTC. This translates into CASSTGGATQYF.

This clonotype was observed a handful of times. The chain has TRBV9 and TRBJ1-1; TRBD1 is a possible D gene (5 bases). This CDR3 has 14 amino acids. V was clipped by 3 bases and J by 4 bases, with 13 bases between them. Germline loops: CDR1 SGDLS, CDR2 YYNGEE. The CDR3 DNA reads TGTGCCAGCAGCGAACGAGACAGCCCCACTGAAGCTTTCTTT. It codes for CASSERDSPTEAFF.

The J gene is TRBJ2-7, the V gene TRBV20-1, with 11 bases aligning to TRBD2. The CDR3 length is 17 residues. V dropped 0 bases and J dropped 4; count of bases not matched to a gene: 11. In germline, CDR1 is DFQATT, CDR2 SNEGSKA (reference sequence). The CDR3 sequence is CSARDPGLAGDLYEQYF. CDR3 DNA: TGCAGTGCTAGAGATCCCGGACTAGCGGGTGACCTTTACGAGCAGTACTTC.

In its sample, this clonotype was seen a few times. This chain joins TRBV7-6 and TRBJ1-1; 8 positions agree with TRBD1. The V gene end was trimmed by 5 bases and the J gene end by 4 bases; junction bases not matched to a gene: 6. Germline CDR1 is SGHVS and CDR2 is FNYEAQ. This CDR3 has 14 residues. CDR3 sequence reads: CASSLAGGPTEAFF. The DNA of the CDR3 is TGTGCCAGCAGCCTGGCAGGGGGCCCCACTGAAGCTTTCTTT.

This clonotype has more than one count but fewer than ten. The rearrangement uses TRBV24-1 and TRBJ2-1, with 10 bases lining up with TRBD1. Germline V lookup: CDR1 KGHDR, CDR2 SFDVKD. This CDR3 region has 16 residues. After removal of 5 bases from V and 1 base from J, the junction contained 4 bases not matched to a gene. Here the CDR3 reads CATSGGQGISYNEQFF. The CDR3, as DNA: TGTGCCACCAGTGGGGGACAGGGGATTTCCTACAATGAGCAGTTCTTC.

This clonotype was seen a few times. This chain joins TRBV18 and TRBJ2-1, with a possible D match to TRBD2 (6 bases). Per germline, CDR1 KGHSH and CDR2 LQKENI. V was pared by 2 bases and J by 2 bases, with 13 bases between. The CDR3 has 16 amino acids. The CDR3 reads CASSPKGLVPYNEQFF. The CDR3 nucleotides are TGTGCCAGCTCACCAAAGGGACTTGTCCCCTACAATGAGCAGTTCTTC.

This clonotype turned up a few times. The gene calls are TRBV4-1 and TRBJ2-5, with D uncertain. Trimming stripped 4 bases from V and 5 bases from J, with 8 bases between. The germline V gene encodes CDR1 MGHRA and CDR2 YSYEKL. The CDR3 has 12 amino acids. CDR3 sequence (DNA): TGCGCCAGCAGCCGACAAGGGGAGACCCAGTACTTC. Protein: CASSRQGETQYF.

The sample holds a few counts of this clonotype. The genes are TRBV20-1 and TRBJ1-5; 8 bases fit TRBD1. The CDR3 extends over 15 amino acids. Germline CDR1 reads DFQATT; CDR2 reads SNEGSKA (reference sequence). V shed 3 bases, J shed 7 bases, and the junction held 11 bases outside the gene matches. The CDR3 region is CSASLRDRIDQPQHF. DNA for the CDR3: TGCAGTGCTAGTCTTCGGGACAGGATAGACCAGCCCCAGCATTTT.

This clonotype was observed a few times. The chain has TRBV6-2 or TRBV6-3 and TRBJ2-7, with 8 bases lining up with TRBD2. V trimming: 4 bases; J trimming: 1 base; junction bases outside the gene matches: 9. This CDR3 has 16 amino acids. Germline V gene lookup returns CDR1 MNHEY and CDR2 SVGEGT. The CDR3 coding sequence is TGTGCCAGCAGTTCGCTACCGGGACTAGAGTCCTACGAGCAGTACTTC. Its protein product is CASSSLPGLESYEQYF.

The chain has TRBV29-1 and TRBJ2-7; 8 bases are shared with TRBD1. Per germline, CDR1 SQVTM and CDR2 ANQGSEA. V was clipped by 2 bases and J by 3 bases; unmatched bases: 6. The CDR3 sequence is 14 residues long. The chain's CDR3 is CSVEQDRDGYEQYF. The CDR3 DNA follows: TGCAGCGTTGAACAGGACAGGGACGGCTACGAGCAGTACTTC.

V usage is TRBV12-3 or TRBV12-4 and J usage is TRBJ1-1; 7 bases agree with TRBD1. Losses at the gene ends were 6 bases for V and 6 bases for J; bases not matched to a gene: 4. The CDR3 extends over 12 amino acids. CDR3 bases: TGTGCCAGCAGCCCGGGACAGCCTGAAGCTTTCTTT. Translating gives CASSPGQPEAFF.

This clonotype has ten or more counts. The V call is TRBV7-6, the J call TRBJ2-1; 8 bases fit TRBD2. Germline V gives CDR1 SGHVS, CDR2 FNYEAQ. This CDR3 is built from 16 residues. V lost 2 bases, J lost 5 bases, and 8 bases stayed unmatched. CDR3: CASSLSLAAGDNEQFF. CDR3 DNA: TGTGCCAGCAGCTTATCTCTGGCAGCGGGGGACAATGAGCAGTTCTTC.

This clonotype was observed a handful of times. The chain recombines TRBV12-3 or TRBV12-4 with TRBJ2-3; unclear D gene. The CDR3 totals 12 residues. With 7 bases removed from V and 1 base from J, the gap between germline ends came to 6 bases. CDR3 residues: CASTRRTDTQYF. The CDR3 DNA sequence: TGTGCCAGCACCCGCCGCACAGATACGCAGTATTTT.

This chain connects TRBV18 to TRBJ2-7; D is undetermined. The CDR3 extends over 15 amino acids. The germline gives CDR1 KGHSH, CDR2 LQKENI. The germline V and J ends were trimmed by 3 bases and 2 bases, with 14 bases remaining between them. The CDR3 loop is CASSPTGPAPYEQYF. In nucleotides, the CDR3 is TGTGCCAGCTCACCGACCGGTCCTGCCCCCTACGAGCAGTACTTC.

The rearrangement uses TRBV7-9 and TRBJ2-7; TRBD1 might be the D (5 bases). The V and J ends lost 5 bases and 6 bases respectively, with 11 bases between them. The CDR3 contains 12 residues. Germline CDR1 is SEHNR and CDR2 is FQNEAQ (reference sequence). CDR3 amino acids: CASSPQGSEQYF. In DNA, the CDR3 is TGTGCCAGCAGCCCGCAGGGATCCGAGCAGTACTTC.

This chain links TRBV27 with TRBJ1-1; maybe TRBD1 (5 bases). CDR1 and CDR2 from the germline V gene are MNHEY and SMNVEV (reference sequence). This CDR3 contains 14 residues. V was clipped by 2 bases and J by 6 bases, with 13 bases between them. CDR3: CASSLAQAVPEAFF. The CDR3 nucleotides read TGTGCCAGCAGTTTAGCACAGGCGGTCCCTGAAGCTTTCTTT.